This T cell receptor (beta chain) was sequenced in a study of OX40 agonist ivuxolimab in advanced cancers. Study summary: Three patients got partial responses; one had hepatocellular carcinoma and two had cutaneous melanoma.

Germline CDR1 MGHRA, CDR2 YSYEKL. The length of the CDR3 is 17 residues. V lost 4 bases, J lost 2 bases, and 10 bases stayed unmatched. With autoimmune disease history or systemic immunosuppression, patients were excluded. Blood specimens came from baseline, cycle 4 day 1, and cycle 7 day 1. Measured with immunoSEQ multiplex PCR; TCRdb has only the in-frame clones, and not every one. The sample shows approximately 50,000 clones, 70% to 90% of them seen only once. This sequence was found in an adult with an advanced solid tumor such as melanoma, head and neck, liver or kidney cancer. This specimen was CD4+ or CD8+ T cells sorted from blood, taken in a trial of the OX40 agonist ivuxolimab. V gene TRBV4-1 combines with J gene TRBJ2-3, with 9 bases lining up with TRBD2. For the CDR3, the DNA is TGCGCCAGCAGCCCGTCATCGACTAGCGGAAACACAGATACGCAGTATTTT. Translating it yields CASSPSSTSGNTDTQYF.